Below, 7 T cell receptor beta chains from the same sample are listed, as sequenced in a study of tissue T cells after allogeneic stem cell transplantation. This sample's time point: mouse harvest day 7 after allogeneic transplant. The graft held 10^6 splenic CD5+ T cells and 10^7 T-cell-depleted bone marrow cells. Sequencing used immunoSEQ multiplex PCR; TCRdb keeps in-frame clones, though not all of them. The sample lists around 8,700 clones, 44% seen once, with approximately 1.5% in the top ten. The sequenced sample was skin. The origin of the receptors is a female BALB/c mouse given C57BL/6 T cells with graft-versus-host disease after an allogeneic hematopoietic cell transplant.

This clone was counted only a few times. The gene symbols are mouse symbols. From the germline J gene comes the end of the CDR3, since the read stops 1 residue before it. The chain joins TRBV26 to TRBJ2-7; D is perhaps TRBD1 (6 bases). The V gene lost 4 bases and the J gene lost 3 bases, with 10 bases spanning the gap. The CDR3 covers 13 residues. In germline, CDR1 is KGHPV, CDR2 FQNQEV (reference sequence). The CDR3 spells CASSRDKIYEQYF. Partial CDR3 DNA: TGTGCCAGCAGTCGGGACAAAATCTATGAACAGTAC. The full variable domain, in which reference TRBV26 and TRBJ2-7 provide the parts outside the CDR3, is NSKVIQTPRYLVKGQGQKAKMRCIPEKGHPVVFWYQQNKNNEFKFLINFQNQEVLQQIDMTEKRFSAECPSNSPCSLEIQSSEAGDSALYLCASSRDKIYEQYFGPGTRLTVL.

This clone is classed as medium-sized. The gene names given are mouse names. CDR3 DNA, as far as it was read: TGTGCCAGCAGTCGGGACAGTGCAAACTCCGACTACACC. It is translated as CASSRDSANSDYT. In full, the CDR3 is CASSRDSANSDYTF. V and J are TRBV26 and TRBJ1-2, with 7 bases lining up with TRBD1. The CDR3 extends 1 residue past the end of the read, so its final part is completed from the germline J gene. V dropped 4 bases and J dropped 0; count of bases not matched to a gene: 2. The CDR3 is 14 amino acids. CDR1 is KGHPV, CDR2 FQNQEV, per germline (reference sequence).

On this clone: Gene labels here are mouse ones. The missing CDR3 end, 1 residue past where the read stops, is filled in from the germline J gene. V is TRBV5 and J is TRBJ2-2; the match to TRBD2 covers 8 bases. There are 17 residues in the CDR3. The germline V gene has CDR1 LGHNA and CDR2 YNLKQL (reference sequence). Unmatched junction bases numbered 7, after V lost 0 bases and J lost 4 bases. The CDR3 DNA, read in part, is TGTGCCAGCAGCCAAGAGGCGGGGGGGCGGAGCACCGGGCAGCTCTAC. It yields the protein CASSQEAGGRSTGQLY. The entire CDR3 protein is CASSQEAGGRSTGQLYF.

This clone has only a few counts. Gene names refer to mouse genes. The read terminates 1 residue ahead of where the CDR3 ends, so the germline J gene completes it. Other DNA sequences in this sample translate to the same CDR3. The chain links TRBV26 to TRBJ1-3; 8 bases agree with TRBD1. The germline V gene encodes CDR1 KGHPV and CDR2 FQNQEV (reference sequence). V dropped 4 bases and J dropped 2; count of bases not matched to a gene: 1. The CDR3 spans 14 residues. CDR3: CASSPQGAGNTLYF. The part of the CDR3 DNA that was read is TGTGCCAGCAGTCCACAGGGGGCTGGAAATACGCTCTAT.

Concerning this clone: The genes and germline here are from mouse. The read terminates 1 residue ahead of where the CDR3 ends, so the germline J gene completes it. The chain combines TRBV26 with TRBJ2-4; D gene uncertain. Looked up from germline, CDR1 is KGHPV and CDR2 is FQNQEV (reference sequence). This CDR3 contains 14 residues. V was shortened by 4 bases and J by 0 bases, with 8 bases between the two germline ends. CDR3 loop: CASSPTTSQNTLYF. Partial CDR3 DNA: TGTGCCAGCAGTCCTACAACTAGTCAAAACACCTTGTAC.

Concerning this clone itself: The genes and germline here are from mouse. The CDR3 is CASSLGTNSDYTF. CDR3 DNA, as far as it was read: TGTGCCAGCTCTCTCGGGACAAACTCCGACTACACC. The rearrangement uses TRBV12-2 and TRBJ1-2; D is uncertain. The read halts 1 residue ahead of the CDR3 end, with the missing end drawn from the germline J gene. The CDR3 has 13 amino acids. The V gene lost 0 bases and the J gene lost 0 bases, with 4 bases spanning the gap. Germline V gene lookup returns CDR1 SGHLS and CDR2 HYDKME.

The table lists this clone with a few counts. Genes and germline come from the mouse. The observed sequence ends 1 residue before the CDR3 terminus, with the missing tail filled in from the germline J gene. The chain is built from TRBV5 and TRBJ1-6; the D is unclear. TRBJ1-6 is recorded as an ORF, its role being uncertain. V gave up 3 bases and J gave up 1 base, with 10 bases separating them. Germline CDR1 LGHNA, CDR2 YNLKQL (reference sequence). This CDR3 has 16 amino acids. Partial CDR3 DNA: TGTGCCAGCAGCCATTTCGGACTATCCTATAATTCGCCCCTCTAC. This gives the protein CASSHFGLSYNSPLY. The entire CDR3 sequence reads CASSHFGLSYNSPLYF.